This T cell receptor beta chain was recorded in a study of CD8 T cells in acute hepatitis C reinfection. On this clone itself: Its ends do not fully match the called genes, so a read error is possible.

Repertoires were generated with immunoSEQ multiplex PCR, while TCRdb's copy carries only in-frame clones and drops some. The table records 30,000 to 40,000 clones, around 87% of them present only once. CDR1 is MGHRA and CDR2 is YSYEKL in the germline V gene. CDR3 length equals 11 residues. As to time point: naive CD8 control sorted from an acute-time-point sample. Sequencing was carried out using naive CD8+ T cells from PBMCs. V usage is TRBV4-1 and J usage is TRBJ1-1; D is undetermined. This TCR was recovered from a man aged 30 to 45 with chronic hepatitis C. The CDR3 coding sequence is TGCGCCGGCAGCCAAGTTTTGGAATTGGCCTTT. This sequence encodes CAGSQVLELAF.